This T cell receptor (beta chain) was recovered during a study of Graves' ophthalmopathy and Graves' hyperthyroidism. Study-wide results and caveats: The blood repertoire also included most expanded thyroid clonotypes above 0.001 frequency. As the model predicted ophthalmopathy progression, it achieved a sensitivity of around 71% and a specificity of 72.22%.

Scientists amplified the TCR beta CDR3 regions from RNA transcripts. HTBI primers primed a first-round RT-PCR, and a second-round multiplex PCR followed. TCRdb reanalysed the multiplex PCR reads using MiXCR and keeps one entry per CDR3 protein. This sample has about 370,000 distinct CDR3 sequences, with roughly 15% found just once. This CDR3 is built from 14 residues. Deletions cut 5 bases from V and 6 bases from J, with 15 bases between. From germline, CDR1 is SGHRS and CDR2 YFSETQ. This clonotype has a count of ten or more. No antigen is known for it. The gene calls are TRBV5-1 and TRBJ2-4; perhaps TRBD2 as D (6 bases). The source is an adult woman with stable Graves' hyperthyroidism. The material sequenced was peripheral blood. In DNA, the CDR3 is TGCGCCAGCAGGACGGGGGAAATGGCAAACATTCAGTACTTC. This encodes CASRTGEMANIQYF.